Below, 27 T cell receptor beta chains from the same sample are listed, as sequenced in a study of cytomegalovirus exposure and HLA in healthy donors. Only in-frame clones appear in the TCRdb table, and some are missing; sequencing was by immunoSEQ multiplex PCR. The repertoire holds approximately 160,000 clones, with about 89% as singletons. Sequenced: PBMCs. The receptors shown here come from a woman between 18 and 30 years old in good health and CMV-seropositive.

This clone was counted once. The rearrangement links TRBV5-5 to TRBJ2-7; tentative D call: TRBD1 (5 bases). Germline V gene data show CDR1 as SGHKS and CDR2 as YYEKEE (reference sequence). V was shortened by 4 bases and J by 1 base, with 6 bases between the two germline ends. The CDR3 sequence is 12 residues long. In DNA, the CDR3 is TGTGCCAGCAGCCCAGGGTCCTACGAGCAGTACTTC. Translated, it gives CASSPGSYEQYF.

This chain joins TRBV19 and TRBJ2-7, with 7 nucleotides matching TRBD1. Germline lookup yields CDR1 LNHDA and CDR2 SQIVND (reference sequence). The junction had 5 bases not matched to a gene; V was cut back by 9 bases and J by 0 bases. The length of the CDR3 is 13 residues. CDR3 residues: CASGTENSYEQYF. The CDR3, as DNA: TGTGCCAGCGGGACAGAAAACTCCTACGAGCAGTACTTC.

CDR3 bases: TGTGCCAGCAGCTTTAGCGGAAACTACGAGCAGTACTTC. Protein: CASSFSGNYEQYF. The chain employs TRBV7-2 and TRBJ2-7, with D perhaps TRBD2 (6 bases). V lost 3 bases, J lost 3 bases, and 9 bases lay in between. The CDR3 has 13 amino acids. Germline assignment: CDR1 SGHTA and CDR2 FQGNSA. Drawing the rest from reference TRBV7-2 and TRBJ2-7, the complete variable domain is GAGVSQSPSNKVTEKGKDVELRCDPISGHTALYWYRQSLGQGLEFLIYFQGNSAPDKSGLPSDRFSAERTGGSVSTLTIQRTQQEDSAVYLCASSFSGNYEQYFGPGTRLTVT.

V usage is TRBV9 and J usage is TRBJ2-7; TRBD2 agrees at 10 bases. CDR3 size: 15 residues. Trimming took 1 base from V and 2 from J; bases not matched to a gene: 3. Germline V gene sequence: CDR1 SGDLS, CDR2 YYNGEE. CDR3 nucleotides: TGTGCCAGCAGCGTAAGTAGCGGGAGGACCTACGAGCAGTACTTC. Protein product: CASSVSSGRTYEQYF.

V gene TRBV29-1 combines with J gene TRBJ2-1; TRBD2 aligns across 10 bases. The CDR3 consists of 15 residues. Looked up from germline, CDR1 is SQVTM and CDR2 is ANQGSEA. V dropped 1 base and J dropped 2; count of bases not matched to a gene: 2. The CDR3 sequence: CSVEGTSGAYNEQFF. DNA of the CDR3: TGCAGCGTTGAAGGGACTAGCGGAGCCTACAATGAGCAGTTCTTC.

The chain is built from TRBV27 and TRBJ1-2, with TRBD1 identical over 7 bases. The germline CDR1 and CDR2 sequences are MNHEY and SMNVEV (reference sequence). This CDR3 comprises 13 residues. The V and J ends lost 3 bases and 8 bases, in that order; junction bases with no gene match: 6. The CDR3 region is CASSFSSRGGYTF. DNA of the CDR3: TGTGCCAGCAGTTTTTCCTCCAGGGGGGGCTACACCTTC.

V and J are TRBV27 and TRBJ2-7, with a weak D call TRBD2 (6 bases). The V gene lost 6 bases and the J gene lost 5 bases, with 17 bases spanning the gap. This CDR3 has 14 residues. Germline V gene sequence: CDR1 MNHEY, CDR2 SMNVEV (reference sequence). The CDR3 loop reads CASRSNGRGHEQYF. CDR3 nucleotide sequence: TGTGCCAGCAGATCAAACGGGAGAGGTCACGAGCAGTACTTC.

The CDR3 region has the DNA TGTGCCAGCAGGGACTCAACCTCCTACGAGCAGTACTTC. Translation: CASRDSTSYEQYF. The gene calls are TRBV6-6 and TRBJ2-7; perhaps TRBD2 as D (5 bases). CDR3 length equals 13 residues. The germline V and J ends were trimmed by 6 bases and 0 bases, with 9 bases remaining between them. The V gene's germline CDR1 is MNHNY and CDR2 SVGAGI (reference sequence).

The chain combines TRBV29-1 with TRBJ2-3; TRBD2 matches 10 bases. The CDR3 contains 12 residues. The junction had 0 bases not matched to a gene; V was cut back by 4 bases and J by 5 bases. Per germline, CDR1 SQVTM and CDR2 ANQGSEA. Here the CDR3 DNA reads TGCAGCGTTGGACTAGCGGGAGATACGCAGTATTTT. Amino acids: CSVGLAGDTQYF.

This clone showed up just a few times. The CDR3 DNA sequence: TGTGCCATCAGTGAGGGTGCAGGGTGGGACGAGCAGTACTTC. Translated, it gives CAISEGAGWDEQYF. The gene calls are TRBV10-3 and TRBJ2-7, with a weak D call TRBD1 (5 bases). This CDR3 is 14 amino acids long. V shed 2 bases and J shed 5 bases, with 13 bases lying between them. Germline-derived CDR1 and CDR2 are ENHRY and SYGVKD.

The chain joins TRBV5-6 to TRBJ2-1; possibly TRBD2 for D (5 bases). The V end lost 6 bases, the J end lost 2 bases, and 15 bases lay between the germline ends. The CDR3 is 15 amino acids. Germline V gene data show CDR1 as SGHDT and CDR2 as YYEEEE. The CDR3 region is CASIVSGETYNEQFF. DNA of the CDR3: TGTGCCAGCATCGTGTCTGGGGAGACCTACAATGAGCAGTTCTTC.

This sequence joins TRBV14 and TRBJ2-3, with D perhaps matching TRBD2 (6 bases). This CDR3 is 16 amino acids long. V was pared by 5 bases and J by 1 base, with 16 bases between. CDR1 is SGHDN and CDR2 is FVKESK in the germline V gene. The CDR3 DNA is TGTGCCAGCAGCGACTTCGGGGCTAGCGGCACAGATACGCAGTATTTT. As protein: CASSDFGASGTDTQYF.

CDR3 sequence reads: CASSRQGAGDEKLFF. The CDR3 bases are TGTGCCAGCAGTCGACAGGGGGCAGGGGATGAAAAACTGTTTTTT. The chain carries TRBV2 and TRBJ1-4; 10 nucleotides match TRBD1. The CDR3 consists of 15 residues. The trim removed 5 bases at V and 6 bases at J, leaving 6 bases unmatched. CDR1 and CDR2 from the germline V gene are SNHLY and FYNNEI.

In nucleotides, the CDR3 is TGTGCCTGGAACCCCATGGGGGGTAGGGATGGCTACACCTTC. As protein: CAWNPMGGRDGYTF. The genes are TRBV30 and TRBJ1-2; TRBD1 is a possible D gene (5 bases). V was cut by 4 bases and J by 6 bases, with 18 bases left in between. The CDR3 runs 14 residues. Germline-derived CDR1 and CDR2 are GTSNPN and SVGIG (reference sequence).

The genes are TRBV10-3 and TRBJ2-7; the D gene is possibly TRBD1 (6 bases). The CDR3 spans 16 residues. Trimming took 0 bases from V and 1 from J, leaving 13 bases between them. The germline V gene has CDR1 ENHRY and CDR2 SYGVKD. The chain's CDR3 is CAISESSQGVSYEQYF. Written as DNA, the CDR3 is TGTGCCATCAGTGAGTCATCACAGGGAGTATCCTACGAGCAGTACTTC.

In this sample, this clone turned up a few times. This sequence joins TRBV10-3 and TRBJ1-2; D is unclear. This CDR3 is built from 13 residues. Trimming removed 7 bases from V and 0 bases from J, with 9 bases in between. CDR1 and CDR2 (germline): ENHRY, SYGVKD. The CDR3 bases are TGTGCCATCATGAGCGCCGCTAACTATGGCTACACCTTC. It translates to CAIMSAANYGYTF.

The chain employs TRBV7-5 and TRBJ1-4. TRBV7-5 represents a pseudogene. This CDR3 contains 14 residues. In DNA, the CDR3 is TGTGTCAGAAGCTACTCTCCCAATGGGCGGGAACTGTTTTTT. Encoded protein: CVRSYSPNGRELFF.

The chain recombines TRBV28 with TRBJ2-2; maybe TRBD2 (5 bases). Germline V gives CDR1 MDHEN, CDR2 SYDVKM. This CDR3 is 14 amino acids long. Trimming cost V 6 bases and J 6 bases, with 14 bases left between them. CDR3 sequence: CASRTLAFAGELFF. The CDR3 DNA reads as TGTGCCAGCAGGACTCTAGCATTCGCCGGGGAGCTGTTTTTT. The variable domain in full, completed from reference TRBV28 and TRBJ2-2, reads DVKVTQSSRYLVKRTGEKVFLECVQDMDHENMFWYRQDPGLGLRLIYFSYDVKMKEKGDIPEGYSVSREKKERFSLILESASTNQTSMYLCASRTLAFAGELFFGEGSRLTVL.

This chain links TRBV19 with TRBJ1-1, with TRBD1 as a possible D gene (6 bases). The V and J ends lost 2 bases and 5 bases respectively, with 9 bases between them. This CDR3 has 13 amino acids. The germline V gene encodes CDR1 LNHDA and CDR2 SQIVND (reference sequence). The CDR3 spells CASSISRGTEAFF. CDR3 sequence (DNA): TGTGCCAGTAGTATATCGAGGGGGACTGAAGCTTTCTTT.

The CDR3 is CASSLDDRVSYTF. The CDR3, as DNA: TGTGCCAGCAGCTTAGACGACAGGGTGAGCTACACCTTC. This chain connects TRBV7-9 to TRBJ1-2; 7 bases map to TRBD1. The CDR3 contains 13 residues. The V segment lost 1 base and the J segment 9 bases; nucleotides outside the gene matches: 5. In germline, CDR1 is SEHNR, CDR2 FQNEAQ (reference sequence).

The rearrangement links TRBV15 to TRBJ1-1; no reliable D call. Germline V gene lookup returns CDR1 LNHNV and CDR2 YYDKDF (reference sequence). This CDR3 spans 13 amino acids. The V end lost 0 bases, the J end lost 11 bases, and 13 bases lay between the germline ends. CDR3 loop: CATSRDYQERAFF. In DNA form, the CDR3 reads TGTGCCACCAGCAGAGATTACCAGGAGCGGGCTTTCTTT.

This chain uses TRBV6-5 with TRBJ2-2, with 7 bases fitting TRBD1. CDR3 size: 14 residues. Trimming removed 0 bases from V and 7 bases from J; junction bases left unmatched: 2. CDR1 and CDR2 from the germline V gene are MNHEY and SVGAGI. The CDR3, as DNA: TGTGCCAGCAGTTACTCGACAGGGATCGGGGAGCTGTTTTTT. It specifies CASSYSTGIGELFF.

This clone has just one count. The chain recombines TRBV5-1 with TRBJ2-3; D gene unclear. There are 14 residues in the CDR3. Trimming pared 0 bases from V and 4 bases from J, leaving 9 bases between. Per the germline V gene, CDR1 is SGHRS and CDR2 is YFSETQ. CDR3: CASSLGSPADTQYF. In DNA form, the CDR3 reads TGCGCCAGCAGCTTGGGGTCTCCGGCAGATACGCAGTATTTT.

The genes are TRBV27 and TRBJ2-1, with 8 bases aligning to TRBD2. Germline assignment: CDR1 MNHEY and CDR2 SMNVEV (reference sequence). The CDR3 runs to 17 residues. After removal of 6 bases from V and 0 bases from J, the junction contained 10 bases not matched to a gene. CDR3 bases: TGTGCCAGCAGAACGAGCGGGGGCCACAGCTCCTACAATGAGCAGTTCTTC. Translated: CASRTSGGHSSYNEQFF.

The chain uses TRBV19 and TRBJ1-2; 9 positions agree with TRBD1. With 7 bases clipped from V and 8 bases from J, the junction kept 14 bases outside the gene matches. The germline gives CDR1 LNHDA, CDR2 SQIVND (reference sequence). The CDR3 loop spans 15 amino acids. CDR3 in DNA: TGTGCCAGTACCCCGATAACGGACAGGGGCGGAGGCTACACCTTC. It codes for CASTPITDRGGGYTF.

The DNA of the CDR3 is TGTGCCTGGAGTAAGTCAAGGGGCGGCCAGCCCCAGCATTTT. Translated: CAWSKSRGGQPQHF. V and J are TRBV30 and TRBJ1-5, with D perhaps matching TRBD1 (5 bases). The ends were cut back, 2 bases at V and 7 bases at J, with 15 bases in the middle. Germline-derived CDR1 and CDR2 are GTSNPN and SVGIG (reference sequence). The CDR3 runs to 14 residues.

The V gene is TRBV30, the J gene TRBJ1-5; maybe TRBD1 (5 bases). This CDR3 is 13 amino acids long. Per germline, CDR1 GTSNPN and CDR2 SVGIG (reference sequence). Trimming removed 0 bases from V and 5 bases from J, with 8 bases in between. This CDR3 is CAWSVGGDQPQHF. For the CDR3, the DNA is TGTGCCTGGAGTGTTGGAGGGGATCAGCCCCAGCATTTT.